The present entry profiles one T cell receptor (beta chain) with its context. No antigen is known for it. This entry belongs to a study of cytomegalovirus exposure and HLA in healthy donors. Study-level results: Specificity of a few CMV-associated chains for CMV antigens was verified in vitro. Within the data, a cluster of highly shared sequence variants was likely a sequencing artifact. Presence/absence analysis assumed near-uniform sequencing depth across donors.

The CDR3 totals 20 residues. PCR amplification relied on 60 Vbeta primers (plus 13 Jbeta primers). Using immunoSEQ multiplex PCR, the repertoire was profiled, and TCRdb retains in-frame clones only, with some absent. The table has 73,000 or so clones, around 70% seen once. The gene calls are TRBV12-2 and TRBJ1-5. TRBV12-2 is designated a pseudogene. This receptor was taken from a woman between 40 and 50 years old in good health and CMV-seropositive. Material: PBMCs. CDR3 nucleotides: TGTGCAAGTCGCTCTAGGAAGCCAGCACCGCTACTAGTTAGCAATCAGCCCCAGCATTTT. Translating it yields CASRSRKPAPLLVSNQPQHF.